This TCR beta chain is drawn from a study of identical twins. MiXCR was run by TCRdb on the 5' RACE reads, yielding one entry per CDR3 protein. The table lists just under 650,000 distinct CDR3 sequences, 7% to 7.5% of them singletons. V was clipped by 5 bases and J by 5 bases, with 10 bases between them. The CDR3 runs to 13 residues. CDR1 and CDR2 (germline): MDHEN, SYDVKM. This sample was shared with a second study, whose subject was yellow fever vaccine responses in identical twins. That paper adds: It has been reported that, in twins, the vaccine T cell response seemed partly convergent and partly personalized.

Material for sequencing was PBMCs. This sequence originates from a woman between 18 and 30 years old in good health. The rearrangement links TRBV28 to TRBJ1-3; maybe TRBD1 (6 bases). DNA of the CDR3: TGTGCCAGCAGTCCCCAGGGGAGAAACACCATATATTTT. It yields the protein CASSPQGRNTIYF.